The clone carrying this T cell receptor beta chain was counted between two and nine times. Its cognate antigen is unknown. Per the germline V gene, CDR1 is LNHNV and CDR2 is YYDKDF (reference sequence). Trimming left V 0 bases short and J 5 bases short, with 5 bases between. This CDR3 has 13 residues. TCRdb ran MiXCR on the RT-PCR reads and lists one entry per CDR3 protein. The sample yields about 520,000 distinct CDR3 sequences, roughly 25% seen once. The sample belongs to a study of response to subunit inactivated influenza vaccine. The study, taken as a whole, reports: Each seasonal flu vaccination may recruit only limited new T cells, authors suggested.

The sequence came from a man over 45 who received an inactivated influenza vaccine. The chain combines TRBV15 with TRBJ2-1; no definite D call. The material sequenced was CD4+ T cells sorted from PBMCs, taken more than 4 days after vaccination. Written as DNA, the CDR3 is TGTGCCACCAGCAGAGACAGGAACAATGAGCAGTTCTTC. Amino acid sequence: CATSRDRNNEQFF.